Listed here are 3 T cell receptor beta chains from one sample, sequenced in a study of blood T cells in healthy people across ages. The authors ran a second PCR of about 7 to 11 cycles using a sample-barcoded 5' primer and a J-beta primer mix. TCRdb re-derived calls from the 5' RACE reads in MiXCR, one entry per CDR3 protein. Of about a million distinct CDR3 sequences listed, 40% to 60% are singletons. Material: blood. The receptors derive from a man aged 25 to 40 in good health.

This clonotype occurred many times. The rearrangement joins TRBV4-3 to TRBJ2-1; TRBD2 matches at 10 bases. Germline CDR1 LGHNA, CDR2 YSLEER. V lost 2 bases and J lost 7; bases outside the gene matches: 5. This CDR3 is built from 15 residues. The CDR3 loop is CASSQILAGVNEQFF. The DNA of the CDR3 is TGCGCCAGCAGCCAAATCCTAGCGGGGGTAAATGAGCAGTTCTTC.

The chain links TRBV7-6 to TRBJ2-7; 10 nucleotides match TRBD1. The CDR3 is made up of 15 amino acids. In germline, CDR1 is SGHVS, CDR2 FNYEAQ. The V gene end was trimmed by 5 bases and the J gene end by 2 bases; junction bases not matched to a gene: 6. CDR3 region: CASSLGTGEAYEQYF. CDR3 DNA: TGTGCCAGCAGCCTAGGGACAGGGGAAGCCTACGAGCAGTACTTC. Full variable domain (remainder filled in from reference TRBV7-6 and TRBJ2-7): GAGVSQSPRYKVTKRGQDVALRCDPISGHVSLYWYRQALGQGPEFLTYFNYEAQQDKSGLPNDRFSAERPEGSISTLTIQRTEQRDSAMYRCASSLGTGEAYEQYFGPGTRLTVT.

The rearrangement joins TRBV7-8 to TRBJ2-1; TRBD2 matches 12 bases. Losses at the gene ends were 6 bases for V and 2 bases for J; bases not matched to a gene: 8. Germline assignment: CDR1 SGHVS and CDR2 FQNEAQ. This CDR3 has 17 amino acids. CDR3 sequence (DNA): TGTGCCAGCAGTACGACTAGCGGGGGCGGCCCCTACAATGAGCAGTTCTTC. It codes for CASSTTSGGGPYNEQFF.